The 32 T cell receptor beta chains below were found in one sample sequenced in a study of T cells after yellow fever vaccination. TCRdb itself ran the 5' RACE reads through MiXCR, one entry per CDR3 protein. The sample comprises about 180,000 distinct CDR3 sequences, about 6% of which are singletons, and about 2.7% rests with the top ten. This material consisted of CD4+ T cells sorted from PBMCs, taken on the day of the first yellow fever vaccination. These receptors were taken from a man younger than 35 who received the YFV17D yellow fever vaccine.

This clonotype was recorded at least ten times. The chain employs TRBV7-2 and TRBJ1-1, with 9 bases that match TRBD1. This CDR3 has 14 residues. Germline CDR1 and CDR2: SGHTA and FQGNSA. J was trimmed by 6 bases and V by 5 bases; bases with no gene match: 7. CDR3: CASSLRDRAPEAFF. The CDR3 bases are TGTGCCAGCAGCCTCCGGGACAGGGCGCCTGAAGCTTTCTTT.

Details on this clonotype: At one boundary the junction diverges from the germline segment, which might be a read error. The V call is TRBV15, the J call TRBJ2-4, with 8 bases fitting TRBD1. Germline CDR1 and CDR2: LNHNV and YYDKDF (reference sequence). This CDR3 has 15 amino acids. The CDR3 spells CATSRDLVDRGPSNF. In DNA form, the CDR3 reads TGTGCCACCAGCAGAGATCTTGTCGACAGGGGTCCTTCGAACTTC. The entire variable domain, with the rest obtained from reference TRBV15 and TRBJ2-4, is as follows: DAMVIQNPRYQVTQFGKPVTLSCSQTLNHNVMYWYQQKSSQAPKLLFHYYDKDFNNEADTPDNFQSRRPNTSFCFLDIRSPGLGDTAMYLCATSRDLVDRGPSNFGAGTRLSVL.

CDR3 nucleotides: TGCGCCAGCAGCTTCTATTCGACAGGGCCCACCTATGGCTACACCTTC. Its protein product is CASSFYSTGPTYGYTF. The chain combines TRBV5-1 with TRBJ1-2; 7 nucleotides align to TRBD1. The CDR3 loop spans 16 amino acids. V shed 2 bases, J shed 4 bases, and the junction held 11 bases outside the gene matches. Germline CDR1 is SGHRS and CDR2 is YFSETQ.

This clonotype was counted at least ten times. This chain connects TRBV4-2 to TRBJ2-1; unclear D gene. V was pared by 0 bases and J by 12 bases, with 18 bases between. The CDR3 extends over 15 amino acids. Germline values: CDR1 LGHNA, CDR2 YNFKEQ. CDR3 region: CASSQDGGRSAGQFF. The CDR3 DNA is TGTGCCAGCAGCCAAGATGGCGGACGGTCAGCTGGGCAGTTCTTC.

The sample holds many counts of this clonotype. The V gene is TRBV4-3, the J gene TRBJ2-5; D is perhaps TRBD1 or TRBD2 (6 bases each). The CDR3 spans 16 residues. The germline V gene has CDR1 LGHNA and CDR2 YSLEER. The ends were cut back, 0 bases at V and 3 bases at J, with 14 bases in the middle. CDR3: CASSQEGSGAKETQYF. The CDR3 nucleotides read TGCGCCAGCAGCCAAGAGGGGTCGGGGGCAAAAGAGACCCAGTACTTC.

This clonotype was seen ten or more times. V is TRBV6-4 and J is TRBJ2-1; D is possibly TRBD1 or TRBD2 (6 bases each). This CDR3 region has 13 residues. The germline gives CDR1 MRHNA, CDR2 SNTAGT. Trimming stripped 3 bases from V and 9 bases from J, with 12 bases between. The CDR3 spells CASSEIGGGEQFF. The CDR3 DNA reads TGTGCCAGCAGTGAAATAGGAGGGGGTGAGCAGTTCTTC.

This clonotype was seen repeatedly, ten times or more. The chain joins TRBV29-1 to TRBJ2-2, with D unresolved. In germline, CDR1 is SQVTM, CDR2 ANQGSEA. The CDR3 is 15 amino acids. The V and J ends lost 5 bases and 0 bases respectively, with 13 bases between them. This CDR3 reads CSVSPDLSNTGELFF. The DNA for the CDR3 is TGCAGCGTTTCCCCGGACCTTTCGAACACCGGGGAGCTGTTTTTT.

The J gene is TRBJ2-2, the V gene TRBV6-1; 9 bases are a match to TRBD2. From germline, CDR1 is MNHNS and CDR2 SASEGT. Trimming at V came to 5 bases and at J to 7 bases, leaving 5 bases not matched to a gene. The CDR3 spans 14 residues. CDR3 sequence reads: CASSRGGAGGELFF. CDR3 sequence (DNA): TGTGCCAGCAGTCGCGGGGGGGCAGGCGGGGAGCTGTTTTTT.

There are many counts of this clonotype. This chain links TRBV7-2 with TRBJ2-3; 10 bases fit TRBD2. The V gene's germline CDR1 is SGHTA and CDR2 FQGNSA. V was clipped by 2 bases and J by 4 bases; unmatched bases: 3. The length of the CDR3 is 15 residues. The CDR3 sequence is CASSLTLAGADTQYF. CDR3 DNA sequence: TGTGCCAGCAGCTTAACGCTAGCGGGGGCAGATACGCAGTATTTT.

This clonotype was counted at least ten times. The chain employs TRBV11-2 and TRBJ2-2, with a possible D match to TRBD1 (6 bases). V lost 5 bases to trimming and J lost 0 bases, with 13 bases between them. The CDR3 has 16 residues. Germline V gene sequence: CDR1 SGHAT, CDR2 FQNNGV. The CDR3 coding sequence is TGTGCCAGCAGCCCCCGGACAGCAACGAACACCGGGGAGCTGTTTTTT. It translates to CASSPRTATNTGELFF.

The chain couples TRBV28 to TRBJ1-6; 8 positions match TRBD1. The CDR3 length is 16 residues. Looked up from germline, CDR1 is MDHEN and CDR2 is SYDVKM. Trimming at V came to 5 bases and at J to 5 bases, leaving 8 bases not matched to a gene. CDR3: CASSPEGQGDNSPLHF. The CDR3 DNA follows: TGTGCCAGCAGTCCGGAAGGACAGGGTGATAATTCACCCCTCCACTTT.

This clonotype has ten or more counts. The V and J genes are TRBV11-2 and TRBJ2-2; either TRBD1 or TRBD2 may fit D (5 bases each). The CDR3 extends over 15 amino acids. The germline V and J ends were trimmed by 1 base and 5 bases, with 11 bases remaining between them. CDR1 SGHAT and CDR2 FQNNGV come from the germline V gene. The CDR3 DNA follows: TGTGCCAGCAGCTTAGCCGGGACCACAACCGGGGAGCTGTTTTTT. It specifies CASSLAGTTTGELFF.

This clonotype occurred a few times. The chain combines TRBV12-3 or TRBV12-4 with TRBJ2-7; D possibly uses TRBD1 or TRBD2 (6 bases each). Trimming took 3 bases from V and 6 from J, leaving 18 bases between them. This CDR3 is built from 15 residues. The CDR3 DNA follows: TGTGCCAGCAGTTTGCAGGAGGGGGGCTCGCTCGAGCAGTACTTC. Protein: CASSLQEGGSLEQYF.

This clonotype has more than one count but fewer than ten. The rearrangement links TRBV7-2 to TRBJ2-5, with D perhaps matching TRBD1 (5 bases). The CDR3 spans 15 residues. In germline, CDR1 is SGHTA, CDR2 FQGNSA. V was clipped by 5 bases and J by 2 bases, with 15 bases between them. CDR3 amino acids: CASSRKAGQQETQYF. The CDR3 DNA reads TGTGCCAGCAGCCGCAAGGCAGGGCAGCAAGAGACCCAGTACTTC.

This clonotype occurred many times. The genes are TRBV7-2 and TRBJ2-5; D may be TRBD1 or TRBD2 (5 bases each). Germline values: CDR1 SGHTA, CDR2 FQGNSA. The CDR3 extends over 13 amino acids. Trimming took 5 bases from V and 7 from J, leaving 14 bases between them. This CDR3 reads CASSPGQSGTQYF. For the CDR3, the DNA is TGTGCCAGCAGCCCGGGGCAGAGCGGGACCCAGTACTTC.

This clonotype was counted many times. This chain uses TRBV5-1 with TRBJ2-4; 9 positions agree with TRBD1. Germline lookup yields CDR1 SGHRS and CDR2 YFSETQ. CDR3 length: 14 residues. V lost 3 bases to trimming and J lost 8 bases; unmatched junction nucleotides: 6. The CDR3 loop reads CASSYGQGNHIQYF. In nucleotides, the CDR3 is TGCGCCAGCAGCTATGGACAGGGGAATCACATTCAGTACTTC.

A few counts support this clonotype. The chain couples TRBV24-1 to TRBJ1-1, with 7 bases aligning to TRBD1. The CDR3 loop spans 15 amino acids. The trim removed 5 bases at V and 3 bases at J, leaving 8 bases unmatched. The germline CDR1 and CDR2 sequences are KGHDR and SFDVKD. Here the CDR3 DNA reads TGTGCCACCAGTGCCGAATCCAGGGGGGACACTGAAGCTTTCTTT. Translating gives CATSAESRGDTEAFF.

This clonotype was detected ten times or more. This chain joins TRBV28 and TRBJ2-2, with 8 bases fitting TRBD1. CDR1 and CDR2 from the germline V gene are MDHEN and SYDVKM. CDR3 length: 16 amino acids. Trimming took 6 bases from V and 6 from J; bases not matched to a gene: 12. The chain's CDR3 is CASRSGQAIGAGELFF. The CDR3 coding sequence is TGTGCCAGCAGATCGGGACAGGCCATCGGGGCCGGGGAGCTGTTTTTT.

The genes are TRBV18 and TRBJ2-7, with 8 bases matching TRBD1. Per the germline V gene, CDR1 is KGHSH and CDR2 is LQKENI. V shed 2 bases and J 3 bases; nucleotides not matched to a gene: 6. This CDR3 is built from 15 residues. CDR3 sequence (DNA): TGTGCCAGCTCACCATCGGGACAGGCCGACTACGAGCAGTACTTC. Protein sequence: CASSPSGQADYEQYF.

The chain couples TRBV5-6 to TRBJ2-5, with a weak D call TRBD2 (5 bases). The V gene's germline CDR1 is SGHDT and CDR2 YYEEEE. CDR3 length equals 13 residues. V lost 3 bases and J lost 5, with 11 bases in between. CDR3 DNA sequence: TGTGCCAGCAGCTCTCTAGCTGCCGAGACCCAGTACTTC. It codes for CASSSLAAETQYF.

This clonotype was picked up a small number of times. This chain connects TRBV7-2 to TRBJ1-6; 8 nucleotides agree with TRBD1. CDR3 length equals 16 residues. CDR1 and CDR2 (germline): SGHTA, FQGNSA. Unmatched junction bases numbered 9, after V lost 4 bases and J lost 7 bases. The CDR3 nucleotides read TGTGCCAGCAGCTGGACAGGGCCGATCGTCAATTCACCCCTCCACTTT. This translates into CASSWTGPIVNSPLHF.

This clonotype was counted at least ten times. The chain is built from TRBV29-1 and TRBJ1-2; D gene uncertain. CDR1 is SQVTM, CDR2 ANQGSEA, per germline. This CDR3 spans 13 amino acids. V was shortened by 0 bases and J by 5 bases, with 10 bases between the two germline ends. The CDR3 sequence is CSVEDRRPYGYTF. The CDR3 DNA reads as TGCAGCGTTGAAGATCGGAGGCCGTATGGCTACACCTTC.

In this sample, this clonotype turned up many times. The V and J genes are TRBV28 and TRBJ2-1; TRBD1 aligns across 8 bases. Germline CDR1 and CDR2: MDHEN and SYDVKM. The CDR3 is made up of 11 amino acids. The trim removed 7 bases at V and 10 bases at J, leaving 3 bases unmatched. CDR3 region: CASTTGVEQFF. As DNA, the CDR3 is TGTGCCAGCACGACAGGGGTCGAGCAGTTCTTC.

The chain has TRBV25-1 and TRBJ2-1; D is uncertain. Germline V gene sequence: CDR1 MGHDK, CDR2 SYGVNS. The CDR3 has 12 residues. The V end was cut by 4 bases, the J end by 8 bases, with 9 bases between. The CDR3 nucleotides are TGTGCCAGCAGTGTAGGATTCGATGAGCAGTTCTTC. This gives the protein CASSVGFDEQFF. The full variable domain, with the rest looked up from reference TRBV25-1 and TRBJ2-1, is EADIYQTPRYLVIGTGKKITLECSQTMGHDKMYWYQQDPGMELHLIHYSYGVNSTEKGDLSSESTVSRIRTEHFPLTLESARPSHTSQYLCASSVGFDEQFFGPGTRLTVL.

This clonotype was detected ten times or more. This sequence joins TRBV20-1 and TRBJ2-3; 10 bases are shared with TRBD2. J was trimmed by 7 bases and V by 5 bases; bases with no gene match: 18. Per germline, CDR1 DFQATT and CDR2 SNEGSKA (reference sequence). This CDR3 has 17 residues. Here the CDR3 DNA reads TGCAGTGCTCAATCTAGGGTTCGAGCGGGGGGGTCGAATACGCAGTATTTT. This gives the protein CSAQSRVRAGGSNTQYF.

The V and J genes are TRBV5-6 and TRBJ1-5; tentatively, D is TRBD1 (5 bases). The CDR3 runs 15 residues. V lost 1 base, J lost 5 bases, and 13 bases lay in between. Germline CDR1 is SGHDT and CDR2 is YYEEEE. DNA for the CDR3: TGTGCCAGCAGCTTGTATTCGATGGGACATCAGCCCCAGCATTTT. Translation: CASSLYSMGHQPQHF.

This clonotype was detected ten times or more. The chain is built from TRBV19 and TRBJ2-3; no clear D. The CDR3 has 12 amino acids. The V gene's germline CDR1 is LNHDA and CDR2 SQIVND (reference sequence). The germline V and J ends were trimmed by 6 bases and 6 bases, with 10 bases remaining between them. CDR3 protein: CASSRMGDTQYF. CDR3 bases: TGTGCCAGTAGCCGGATGGGGGATACGCAGTATTTT.

At least ten counts were recorded for this clonotype. V usage is TRBV5-1 and J usage is TRBJ2-1; D possibly corresponds to TRBD1 (5 bases). The CDR3 covers 13 residues. The germline V and J ends were trimmed by 3 bases and 6 bases, with 10 bases remaining between them. CDR1 is SGHRS and CDR2 is YFSETQ in the germline V gene. This CDR3 is CASSYGHVNEQFF. Written as DNA, the CDR3 is TGCGCCAGCAGCTACGGACACGTCAATGAGCAGTTCTTC.

The chain couples TRBV7-3 to TRBJ2-7, with 7 bases identical to TRBD2. Germline CDR1 and CDR2: SGHTA and FQGTGA. J gave up 0 bases and V 2 bases, and 4 bases lay outside the gene matches. The CDR3 totals 15 residues. CDR3 region: CASSLGGVCSYEQYV. CDR3 DNA: TGTGCCAGCAGCTTAGGGGGGGTCTGCTCCTACGAGCAGTACGTC.

This clonotype was recorded many times. The J gene is TRBJ2-7, the V gene TRBV20-1, with TRBD2 matching 8 bases. The CDR3 covers 14 residues. V shed 6 bases and J 5 bases; nucleotides not matched to a gene: 12. From germline, CDR1 is DFQATT and CDR2 SNEGSKA (reference sequence). The CDR3 region has the DNA TGCAGTGCCGTAGTGGGGACTAGACTCGACGAGCAGTACTTC. It translates to CSAVVGTRLDEQYF.

The sample holds many counts of this clonotype. The chain couples TRBV5-6 to TRBJ1-2; D call uncertain. The CDR3 covers 14 residues. Germline CDR1 and CDR2: SGHDT and YYEEEE. Trimming shortened V by 3 bases and J by 4 bases, and 13 bases separated the two germline ends. The CDR3 region is CASSSYGEFYGYTF. The DNA for the CDR3 is TGTGCCAGCAGCTCGTACGGCGAATTCTATGGCTACACCTTC.

The chain employs TRBV20-1 and TRBJ2-3; 8 positions match TRBD2. After removal of 5 bases from V and 4 bases from J, the junction contained 8 bases not matched to a gene. CDR1 DFQATT and CDR2 SNEGSKA come from the germline V gene (reference sequence). This CDR3 region has 14 residues. CDR3 in amino acids: CSASPGGRADTQYF. As DNA, the CDR3 is TGCAGTGCTTCGCCGGGGGGGAGGGCAGATACGCAGTATTTT.